This T cell receptor (beta chain) stems from a study of blood T cell repertoires in COVID-19. Measured with immunoSEQ multiplex PCR; TCRdb has only the in-frame clones, and not every one. Of under 150,000 clones listed, roughly 80% are singletons. V shed 3 bases, J shed 6 bases, and the junction held 5 bases outside the gene matches. CDR1 and CDR2 from the germline V gene are MDHEN and SYDVKM. This CDR3 region has 14 residues. The sequencing sample was made of peripheral blood. This chain connects TRBV28 to TRBJ2-3, with 8 nucleotides matching TRBD2. The clonotype originates from a man aged 50 to 60 with active or convalescent COVID-19. CDR3 residues: CASSFAGGADTQYF. CDR3 nucleotide sequence: TGTGCCAGCAGTTTTGCGGGAGGAGCCGATACGCAGTATTTT.